The T cell receptor (beta chain) under discussion was sequenced for a study of PD-L1 blockade in urothelial cancer. This table comes from immunoSEQ multiplex PCR, and its TCRdb copy is limited to in-frame clones, with some not included. The table shows around 45,000 clones, with more than 75% occurring only once. The TCR originated in an older woman with urothelial cancer. The sequencing used PBMCs, collected around atezolizumab (anti-PD-L1) treatment.

Here the CDR3 reads CASSYRGRDTDTQYF. In DNA form, the CDR3 reads TGTGCCAGCAGCTACAGGGGGCGCGACACAGATACGCAGTATTTT. J is TRBJ2-3 and V is TRBV7-3, with 9 bases lining up with TRBD1. J lost 2 bases, V lost 4 bases, and 4 bases had no gene match. The CDR3 has 15 amino acids. CDR1 and CDR2 (germline): SGHTA, FQGTGA.